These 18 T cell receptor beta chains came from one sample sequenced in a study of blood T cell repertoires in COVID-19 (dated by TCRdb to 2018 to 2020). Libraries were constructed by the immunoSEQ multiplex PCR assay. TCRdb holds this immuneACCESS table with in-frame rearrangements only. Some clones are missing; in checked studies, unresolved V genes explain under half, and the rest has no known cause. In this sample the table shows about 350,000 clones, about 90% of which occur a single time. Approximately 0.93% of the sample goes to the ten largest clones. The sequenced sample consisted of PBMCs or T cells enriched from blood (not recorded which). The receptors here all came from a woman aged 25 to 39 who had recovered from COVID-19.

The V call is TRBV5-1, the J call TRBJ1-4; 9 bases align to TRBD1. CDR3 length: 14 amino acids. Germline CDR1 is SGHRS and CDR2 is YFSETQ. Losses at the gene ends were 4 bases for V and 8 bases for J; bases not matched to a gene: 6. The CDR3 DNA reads TGCGCCAGCAGCCAACAGGGGGCAGGCGAAAAACTGTTTTTT. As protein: CASSQQGAGEKLFF.

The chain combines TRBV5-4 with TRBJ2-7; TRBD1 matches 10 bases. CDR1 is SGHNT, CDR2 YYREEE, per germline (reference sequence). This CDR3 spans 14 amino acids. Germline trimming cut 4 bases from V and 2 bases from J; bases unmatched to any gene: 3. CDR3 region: CASSKGQGTYEQYF. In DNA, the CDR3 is TGTGCCAGCAGCAAGGGACAGGGGACCTACGAGCAGTACTTC.

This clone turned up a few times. CDR3 protein: CASSDPRGTSGVSYEQYF. CDR3 nucleotides: TGTGCCAGCAGTGACCCTAGGGGGACTAGCGGGGTCTCCTACGAGCAGTACTTC. V gene TRBV6-1 combines with J gene TRBJ2-7, with 13 bases matching TRBD2. The CDR3 is 18 residues long. Germline V gives CDR1 MNHNS, CDR2 SASEGT. The V and J ends lost 3 bases and 0 bases, in that order; junction bases with no gene match: 8.

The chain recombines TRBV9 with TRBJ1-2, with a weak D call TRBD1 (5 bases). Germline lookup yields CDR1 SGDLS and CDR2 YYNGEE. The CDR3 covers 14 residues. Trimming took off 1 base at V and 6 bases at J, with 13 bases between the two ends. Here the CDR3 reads CASSVNQGLDGYTF. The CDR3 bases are TGTGCCAGCAGCGTAAATCAGGGCTTGGATGGCTACACCTTC.

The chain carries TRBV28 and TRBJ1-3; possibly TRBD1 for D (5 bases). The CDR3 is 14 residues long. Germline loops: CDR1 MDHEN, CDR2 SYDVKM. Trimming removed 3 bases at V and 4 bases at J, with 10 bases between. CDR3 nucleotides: TGTGCCAGCAGTTTGAGGGGAGGCGGAAACACCATATATTTT. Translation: CASSLRGGGNTIYF.

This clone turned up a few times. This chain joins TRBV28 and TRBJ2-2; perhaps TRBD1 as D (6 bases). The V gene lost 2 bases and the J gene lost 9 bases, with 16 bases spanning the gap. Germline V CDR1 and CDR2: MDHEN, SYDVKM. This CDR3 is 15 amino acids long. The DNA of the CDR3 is TGTGCCAGCAGTTTAGTCGGACAGTTAGTCCGGGAGCTGTTTTTT. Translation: CASSLVGQLVRELFF.

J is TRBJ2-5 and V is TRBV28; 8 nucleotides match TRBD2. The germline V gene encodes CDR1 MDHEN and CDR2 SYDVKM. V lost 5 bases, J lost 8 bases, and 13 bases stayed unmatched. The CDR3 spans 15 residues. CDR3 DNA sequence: TGTGCCAGCAGTCTGGGACTAGGGGAAGTCGATACCCAGTACTTC. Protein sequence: CASSLGLGEVDTQYF.

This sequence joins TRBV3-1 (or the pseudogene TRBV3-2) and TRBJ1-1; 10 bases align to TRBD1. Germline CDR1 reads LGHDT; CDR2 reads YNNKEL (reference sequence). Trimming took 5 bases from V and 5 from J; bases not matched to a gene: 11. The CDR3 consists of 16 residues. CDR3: CASSSRDRGVGTEAFF. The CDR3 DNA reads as TGTGCCAGCAGCAGCCGGGACAGGGGTGTAGGGACTGAAGCTTTCTTT.

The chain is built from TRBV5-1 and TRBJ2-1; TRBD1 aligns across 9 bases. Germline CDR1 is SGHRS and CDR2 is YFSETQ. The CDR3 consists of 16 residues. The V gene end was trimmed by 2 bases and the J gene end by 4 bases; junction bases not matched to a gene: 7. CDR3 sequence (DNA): TGCGCCAGCAGCTTCTACCGGGACAGGGATTACAATGAGCAGTTCTTC. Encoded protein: CASSFYRDRDYNEQFF. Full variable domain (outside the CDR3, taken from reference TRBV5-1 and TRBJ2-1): KAGVTQTPRYLIKTRGQQVTLSCSPISGHRSVSWYQQTPGQGLQFLFEYFSETQRNKGNFPGRFSGRQFSNSRSEMNVSTLELGDSALYLCASSFYRDRDYNEQFFGPGTRLTVL.

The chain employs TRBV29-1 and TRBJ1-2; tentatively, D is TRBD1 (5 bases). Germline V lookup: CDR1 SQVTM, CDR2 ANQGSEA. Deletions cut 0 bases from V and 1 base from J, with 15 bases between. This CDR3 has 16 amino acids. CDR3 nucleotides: TGCAGCGTTGAAGATCATGGAGGGGCCGTTAACTATGGCTACACCTTC. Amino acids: CSVEDHGGAVNYGYTF.

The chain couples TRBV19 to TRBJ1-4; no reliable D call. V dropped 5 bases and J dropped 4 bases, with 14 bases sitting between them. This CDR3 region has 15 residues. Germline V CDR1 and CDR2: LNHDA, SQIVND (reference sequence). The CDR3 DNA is TGTGCCAGTAGTCCGTCGCGGGCAGATAATGAAAAACTGTTTTTT. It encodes CASSPSRADNEKLFF. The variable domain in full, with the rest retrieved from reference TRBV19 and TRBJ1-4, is DGGITQSPKYLFRKEGQNVTLSCEQNLNHDAMYWYRQDPGQGLRLIYYSQIVNDFQKGDIAEGYSVSREKKESFPLTVTSAQKNPTAFYLCASSPSRADNEKLFFGSGTQLSVL.

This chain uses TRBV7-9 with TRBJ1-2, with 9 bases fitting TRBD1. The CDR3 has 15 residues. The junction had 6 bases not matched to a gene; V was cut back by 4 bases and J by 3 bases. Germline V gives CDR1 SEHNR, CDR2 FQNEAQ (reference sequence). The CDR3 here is CASSSRTGVDYGYTF. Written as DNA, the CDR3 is TGTGCCAGCAGCTCTCGGACAGGGGTTGACTATGGCTACACCTTC.

CDR3 sequence (DNA): TGTGCCAGCAGCTTAGGGGGGCAGAATCAGCCCCAGCATTTT. It specifies CASSLGGQNQPQHF. The chain couples TRBV7-8 to TRBJ1-5; tentatively, D is TRBD1 (6 bases). Trimming took off 1 base at V and 4 bases at J, with 8 bases between the two ends. The CDR3 runs 14 residues. CDR1 SGHVS and CDR2 FQNEAQ come from the germline V gene.

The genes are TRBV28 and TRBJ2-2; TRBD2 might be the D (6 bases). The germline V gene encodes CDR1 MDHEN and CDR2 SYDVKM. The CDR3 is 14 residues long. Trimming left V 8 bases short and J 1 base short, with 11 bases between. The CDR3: CASGPGLNTGELFF. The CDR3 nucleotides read TGTGCCAGCGGACCGGGACTGAACACCGGGGAGCTGTTTTTT.

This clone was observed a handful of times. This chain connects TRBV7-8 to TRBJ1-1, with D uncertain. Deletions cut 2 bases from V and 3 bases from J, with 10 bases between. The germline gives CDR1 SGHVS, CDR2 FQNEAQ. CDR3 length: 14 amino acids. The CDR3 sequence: CASSLSWRDTEAFF. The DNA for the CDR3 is TGTGCCAGCAGCTTATCGTGGCGGGACACTGAAGCTTTCTTT.

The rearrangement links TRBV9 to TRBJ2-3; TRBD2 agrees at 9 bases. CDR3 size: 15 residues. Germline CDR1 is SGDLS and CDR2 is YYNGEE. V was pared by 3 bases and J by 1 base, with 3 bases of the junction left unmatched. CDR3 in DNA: TGTGCCAGCAGCGAGACTAGCGGCCGCACAGATACGCAGTATTTT. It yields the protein CASSETSGRTDTQYF.

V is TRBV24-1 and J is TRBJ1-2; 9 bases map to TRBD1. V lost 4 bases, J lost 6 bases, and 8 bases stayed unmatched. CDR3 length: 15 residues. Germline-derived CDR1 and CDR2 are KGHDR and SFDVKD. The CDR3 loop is CATSDRDRGRDGYTF. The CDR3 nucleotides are TGTGCCACCAGTGACCGTGACAGGGGGAGGGATGGCTACACCTTC.

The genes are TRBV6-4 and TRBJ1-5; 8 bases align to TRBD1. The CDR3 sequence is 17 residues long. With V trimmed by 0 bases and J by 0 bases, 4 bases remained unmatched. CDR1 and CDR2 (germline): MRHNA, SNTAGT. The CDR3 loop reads CASSDSGRGPSNQPQHF. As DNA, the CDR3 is TGTGCCAGCAGTGACTCGGGCAGGGGGCCTAGCAATCAGCCCCAGCATTTT.